Listed below are T cell receptor beta chains from one sample, sequenced in a study of T cell repertoires in cytomegalovirus infection. For these TCRs, the target antigens are not known. MiXCR, applied by TCRdb to the reads, yields one record per CDR3 protein. The table lists 450,000 to 600,000 distinct CDR3 sequences, roughly 46% of them singletons. The input for sequencing was cultured PBMCs, taken from culture after CMV antigen stimulation. These receptor sequences come from a human donor in good health (CMV status not recorded). Some clones in this sample may be carry-over from other donors' samples. Each CDR3 is given with its conserved first and last residue. Fields, in order: D gene, V gene, J gene, clone size, CDR3 protein, CDR3 DNA. D genes are given only for firm matches. The listing skips clone size in some rows; elsewhere it reads once, few, many or a size class.

-,TRBV20-1,TRBJ2-3,-,CSEGVGGITDTQYF,TGCAGTGAGGGGGTAGGGGGGATCACAGATACGCAGTATTTT
-,TRBV6-2/TRBV6-3,TRBJ1-6,few,CASSPDGAYNSPLHF,TGTGCCAGCAGTCCCGACGGCGCTTATAATTCACCCCTCCACTTT
-,TRBV30,TRBJ1-2,-,CAWSEGGGAGYTF,TGTGCCTGGAGTGAGGGGGGGGGAGCTGGCTACACCTTC
TRBD2,TRBV20-1,TRBJ2-5,-,CSARLAGLEETQYF,TGCAGTGCTAGACTAGCGGGGTTGGAAGAGACCCAGTACTTC
TRBD2,TRBV12-3/TRBV12-4,TRBJ2-7,-,CASSPPGGQFNEQYF,TGTGCCAGCTCGCCCCCGGGGGGGCAGTTCAACGAGCAGTACTTC
TRBD1,TRBV12-5,TRBJ2-1,-,CASGLLTGVAFHEQFF,TGTGCTAGTGGTTTATTGACAGGGGTAGCGTTCCATGAGCAGTTCTTC
-,TRBV15,TRBJ1-5,-,CATSREGQVYSNQPQHF,TGTGCCACCAGCAGAGAGGGGCAGGTTTATAGCAATCAGCCCCAGCATTTT
-,TRBV19,TRBJ2-5,few,CASMGPGETQYF,TGTGCCAGTATGGGGCCGGGAGAGACCCAGTACTTC
TRBD2,TRBV5-6,TRBJ2-1,-,CASSSKTSGSYNEQFF,TGTGCCAGCAGCTCGAAAACTAGCGGGTCTTACAATGAGCAGTTCTTC
-,TRBV20-1,TRBJ1-1,-,CSASKGPLNTEAFF,TGCAGTGCTAGTAAGGGCCCGCTGAACACTGAAGCTTTCTTT